This T cell receptor beta chain was recovered during a study of radiotherapy plus CTLA-4 blockade in lung cancer. For the study at large: Patients showed objective responses in 15% to 20% of cases, and disease control was achieved by approximately 30%.

Whole-study findings and limits: The best predictor of response was reported to be early blood T cell clone dynamics, with interferon-beta. In blood, tumor-derived TCR clones expanded after radiotherapy plus ipilimumab.

With regard to this clone: Its antigen remains unidentified.

Repertoires were generated with immunoSEQ multiplex PCR, while TCRdb's copy carries only in-frame clones and drops some. The table has tens of thousands of clones, roughly four fifths seen once; the top ten hold 16%. The CDR3 is 13 residues long. In germline, CDR1 is SNHLY, CDR2 FYNNEI. V dropped 7 bases and J dropped 1 base, with 10 bases sitting between them. This TCR derives from a human donor with non-small cell lung cancer who had a complete response to radiotherapy plus ipilimumab. This chain uses TRBV2 with TRBJ1-2; D is unclear. Sample: peripheral blood, taken from a patient treated with radiotherapy plus ipilimumab. The CDR3 sequence: CASIWEVNYGYTF. Written as DNA, the CDR3 is TGTGCCAGCATATGGGAGGTTAACTATGGCTACACCTTC.